Listed below are T cell receptor beta chains from one sample, sequenced in a study of shared clonotypes between healthy human individuals. Assay used: immunoSEQ multiplex PCR; TCRdb lists only in-frame clones, some missing. The sample shows millions of clones, around 93% of them seen only once. Sample: naive CD8+ T cells from PBMCs. These receptor sequences come from a man aged 18 to 30 in good health. Some clones in this sample may be carry-over from other donors' samples. Each CDR3 is given with its conserved first and last residue. Fields, in order: D gene, V gene, clone size, J gene, CDR3 protein, CDR3 DNA. The D gene is left open where the match is weak. Not all rows give a size; the values are once, few, many and, for expanded clones, a class.

d_call: .
v_call: TRBV2
clone_size: .
j_call: TRBJ1-1
cdr3_aa: CASSGAGDSPNTEAFF
cdr3_nt: TGTGCCAGCAGTGGGGCAGGGGATTCTCCGAACACTGAAGCTTTCTTT

d_call: .
v_call: TRBV29-1
clone_size: .
j_call: TRBJ1-1
cdr3_aa: CSVWDGRTTEAFF
cdr3_nt: TGCAGCGTTTGGGACGGACGAACCACTGAAGCTTTCTTT

d_call: TRBD1
v_call: TRBV4-2
clone_size: .
j_call: TRBJ1-5
cdr3_aa: CASSQIQGVDNQPQHF
cdr3_nt: TGTGCCAGCAGCCAGATACAGGGGGTGGACAATCAGCCCCAGCATTTT

d_call: .
v_call: TRBV25-1
clone_size: .
j_call: TRBJ1-1
cdr3_aa: CASSEFDSRNTEAFF
cdr3_nt: TGTGCCAGCAGTGAATTCGACAGTAGGAACACTGAAGCTTTCTTT

d_call: .
v_call: TRBV5-1
clone_size: .
j_call: TRBJ2-1
cdr3_aa: CASSLAKGVNEQFF
cdr3_nt: TGCGCCAGCAGCTTGGCCAAAGGGGTCAATGAGCAGTTCTTC

d_call: TRBD1
v_call: TRBV7-2
clone_size: .
j_call: TRBJ1-2
cdr3_aa: CASSLGGTEGYGYTF
cdr3_nt: TGTGCCAGCAGCTTAGGGGGGACAGAAGGCTATGGCTACACCTTC

d_call: TRBD2
v_call: TRBV5-4
clone_size: .
j_call: TRBJ2-7
cdr3_aa: CASSLRRESYYEQYF
cdr3_nt: TGTGCCAGCAGCTTGCGGCGGGAGTCGTACTACGAGCAGTACTTC

d_call: .
v_call: TRBV28
clone_size: once
j_call: TRBJ1-5
cdr3_aa: CASSPLRGDQPQHF
cdr3_nt: TGTGCCAGCAGTCCCCTCAGAGGGGACCAGCCCCAGCATTTT

d_call: TRBD2
v_call: TRBV27
clone_size: once
j_call: TRBJ2-7
cdr3_aa: CASSLNRAGAGEQYF
cdr3_nt: TGTGCCAGCAGTCTGAACCGAGCGGGAGCAGGGGAGCAGTACTTC

d_call: TRBD2
v_call: TRBV7-8
clone_size: .
j_call: TRBJ2-2
cdr3_aa: CASSLRLAMTGELFF
cdr3_nt: TGTGCCAGCAGCTTGAGACTAGCGATGACCGGGGAGCTGTTTTTT

d_call: .
v_call: TRBV15
clone_size: .
j_call: TRBJ2-7
cdr3_aa: CATSLAYSYEQYF
cdr3_nt: TGTGCCACCAGCCTGGCTTACTCCTACGAGCAGTACTTC

d_call: .
v_call: TRBV7-9
clone_size: .
j_call: TRBJ1-5
cdr3_aa: CASGGPNQPQHF
cdr3_nt: TGTGCCAGCGGAGGGCCGAATCAGCCCCAGCATTTT

d_call: TRBD2
v_call: TRBV2
clone_size: once
j_call: TRBJ2-1
cdr3_aa: CASRGTSGRSSYNEQFF
cdr3_nt: TGTGCCAGCCGTGGGACTAGCGGGAGGAGCTCCTACAATGAGCAGTTCTTC

d_call: TRBD1
v_call: TRBV7-9
clone_size: .
j_call: TRBJ2-5
cdr3_aa: CASLGQGYQETQYF
cdr3_nt: TGTGCCAGCTTAGGACAGGGGTACCAAGAGACCCAGTACTTC

d_call: .
v_call: TRBV7-9
clone_size: .
j_call: TRBJ2-4
cdr3_aa: CASSLAIGPGVAKNIQYF
cdr3_nt: TGTGCCAGCAGCTTAGCAATTGGTCCCGGGGTAGCCAAAAACATTCAGTACTTC

d_call: .
v_call: TRBV6-6
clone_size: .
j_call: TRBJ2-7
cdr3_aa: CASSYSERHEQYF
cdr3_nt: TGTGCCAGCAGTTACTCGGAGCGGCACGAGCAGTACTTC

d_call: TRBD1
v_call: TRBV29-1
clone_size: .
j_call: TRBJ1-2
cdr3_aa: CSVGRTGFYGYTF
cdr3_nt: TGCAGCGTGGGGAGGACAGGATTTTATGGCTACACCTTC

d_call: .
v_call: TRBV28
clone_size: .
j_call: TRBJ2-7
cdr3_aa: CASSLRGAYEQYF
cdr3_nt: TGTGCCAGCAGTTTGCGCGGGGCCTACGAGCAGTACTTC

d_call: TRBD2
v_call: TRBV6-1
clone_size: once
j_call: TRBJ2-7
cdr3_aa: CASSEAGGLAVAYEQYF
cdr3_nt: TGTGCCAGCAGTGAAGCGGGCGGACTAGCGGTGGCCTACGAGCAGTACTTC

d_call: .
v_call: TRBV5-3
clone_size: .
j_call: TRBJ2-1
cdr3_aa: CARSLVTRKNEQFF
cdr3_nt: TGTGCCAGAAGCTTGGTGACCAGAAAGAATGAGCAGTTCTTC

d_call: .
v_call: TRBV27
clone_size: .
j_call: TRBJ2-1
cdr3_aa: CASSFGSYNEQFF
cdr3_nt: TGTGCCAGCAGTTTCGGGAGCTACAATGAGCAGTTCTTC

d_call: .
v_call: TRBV29-1
clone_size: once
j_call: TRBJ2-4
cdr3_aa: CSAASGDSLVKNIQYF
cdr3_nt: TGCAGCGCTGCATCGGGGGACAGTTTGGTCAAAAACATTCAGTACTTC

d_call: TRBD1
v_call: TRBV7-9
clone_size: .
j_call: TRBJ2-2
cdr3_aa: CASSPGTAANTGELFF
cdr3_nt: TGTGCCAGCAGCCCGGGGACAGCCGCGAACACCGGGGAGCTGTTTTTT

d_call: TRBD2
v_call: TRBV4-1
clone_size: once
j_call: TRBJ2-7
cdr3_aa: CASSQDPGLAGYEQYF
cdr3_nt: TGCGCCAGCAGCCAAGATCCGGGACTAGCGGGCTACGAGCAGTACTTC

d_call: .
v_call: TRBV28
clone_size: .
j_call: TRBJ1-1
cdr3_aa: CASSQLGILNTEAFF
cdr3_nt: TGTGCCAGCAGTCAGCTTGGCATCTTGAACACTGAAGCTTTCTTT

d_call: .
v_call: TRBV5-8
clone_size: .
j_call: TRBJ2-2
cdr3_aa: CASSLGAEGLFF
cdr3_nt: TGTGCCAGCAGCTTGGGCGCAGAGGGGCTGTTTTTT

d_call: .
v_call: TRBV7-3
clone_size: .
j_call: TRBJ2-3
cdr3_aa: CASSLAGTADTQYF
cdr3_nt: TGTGCCAGCAGCTTAGCGGGAACTGCAGATACGCAGTATTTT

d_call: .
v_call: TRBV27
clone_size: .
j_call: TRBJ1-2
cdr3_aa: CASSPRRGYGYTF
cdr3_nt: TGTGCCAGCAGTCCACGCAGGGGCTATGGCTACACCTTC

d_call: .
v_call: TRBV27
clone_size: once
j_call: TRBJ1-5
cdr3_aa: CASNPDRTNQPQHF
cdr3_nt: TGTGCCAGCAACCCTGACAGAACCAATCAGCCCCAGCATTTT

d_call: TRBD2
v_call: TRBV5-1
clone_size: .
j_call: TRBJ2-1
cdr3_aa: CASSPVAGGTYNEQFF
cdr3_nt: TGCGCCAGCAGCCCGGTGGCGGGAGGCACCTACAATGAGCAGTTCTTC

d_call: TRBD2
v_call: TRBV29-1
clone_size: .
j_call: TRBJ2-7
cdr3_aa: CSVDNWTSGGSYEQYF
cdr3_nt: TGCAGCGTTGACAACTGGACTAGCGGGGGATCCTACGAGCAGTACTTC

d_call: TRBD1
v_call: TRBV10-1
clone_size: .
j_call: TRBJ1-1
cdr3_aa: CASSGQGGPEAFF
cdr3_nt: TGCGCCAGCAGTGGGCAAGGGGGCCCTGAAGCTTTCTTT

d_call: .
v_call: TRBV28
clone_size: .
j_call: TRBJ2-1
cdr3_aa: CASSPQDSYNEQFF
cdr3_nt: TGTGCCAGCAGCCCCCAGGACAGTTACAATGAGCAGTTCTTC

d_call: .
v_call: TRBV11-2
clone_size: .
j_call: TRBJ2-1
cdr3_aa: CASSSRARYNEQFF
cdr3_nt: TGTGCCAGCAGCTCACGGGCCCGCTACAATGAGCAGTTCTTC

d_call: .
v_call: TRBV5-5
clone_size: .
j_call: TRBJ2-7
cdr3_aa: CASSLGAYEQYF
cdr3_nt: TGTGCCAGCAGCTTGGGCGCCTACGAGCAGTACTTC

d_call: TRBD1
v_call: TRBV28
clone_size: .
j_call: TRBJ2-5
cdr3_aa: CASSPSDRTQETQYF
cdr3_nt: TGTGCCAGCAGCCCTTCGGACAGGACACAAGAGACCCAGTACTTC

d_call: TRBD2
v_call: TRBV19
clone_size: .
j_call: TRBJ2-1
cdr3_aa: CASSLGTSGRTEQFF
cdr3_nt: TGTGCCAGTAGTTTAGGGACTAGCGGGAGAACTGAGCAGTTCTTC

d_call: .
v_call: TRBV27
clone_size: .
j_call: TRBJ2-6
cdr3_aa: CASSLSSRGANVLTF
cdr3_nt: TGTGCCAGCAGTTTATCCAGCCGTGGGGCCAACGTCCTGACTTTC

d_call: .
v_call: TRBV28
clone_size: .
j_call: TRBJ1-5
cdr3_aa: CASRLEGGGNQPQHF
cdr3_nt: TGTGCCAGCAGACTCGAGGGGGGTGGAAATCAGCCCCAGCATTTT

d_call: TRBD2
v_call: TRBV2
clone_size: .
j_call: TRBJ2-7
cdr3_aa: CASRGTSGRESYEQYF
cdr3_nt: TGTGCCAGCAGGGGGACTAGCGGGAGAGAGAGCTACGAGCAGTACTTC

d_call: .
v_call: TRBV5-6
clone_size: .
j_call: TRBJ2-7
cdr3_aa: CASSLGGDYEQYF
cdr3_nt: TGTGCCAGCAGCTTGGGTGGGGACTACGAGCAGTACTTC

d_call: .
v_call: TRBV7-3
clone_size: .
j_call: TRBJ2-7
cdr3_aa: CASSTTEYEQYF
cdr3_nt: TGTGCCAGCAGTACGACAGAGTACGAGCAGTACTTC

d_call: .
v_call: TRBV19
clone_size: .
j_call: TRBJ1-5
cdr3_aa: CASSMSPQGNQPQHF
cdr3_nt: TGTGCCAGTAGTATGTCCCCACAGGGCAATCAGCCCCAGCATTTT

d_call: TRBD1
v_call: TRBV29-1
clone_size: .
j_call: TRBJ1-2
cdr3_aa: CSVKTGGSGYTF
cdr3_nt: TGCAGCGTTAAGACAGGGGGTTCCGGCTACACCTTC